The 15 T cell receptor beta chains in this list originate from one sample, sequenced in a study of shared clonotypes between healthy human individuals (dated by TCRdb to the early 2020s). The library was generated by the immunoSEQ multiplex PCR assay. TCRdb obtained this table from immuneACCESS and retained in-frame rearrangements with V and J assigned. These tables miss some clones; where compared with another copy, unresolved V genes account for less than half of the shortfall, and the remainder is unexplained. The sample contains hundreds of thousands of clones, 85% to 95% of them found a single time. Of the sample, 24% falls within the top ten clones. CD8 naive samples consisted of CD45RO-negative cells that were positively selected for CCR7, yielding a CD45RA+CCR7+ population without TemRA cells. The sequenced sample was naive CD8+ T cells sorted from blood. The label giving this sample's cell subset or site can be read as: CD45RA+CCR7+. Receptors were obtained from a man younger than 45 in good health.

This chain links TRBV28 with TRBJ1-4, with D possibly TRBD1 on 5 matching bases. The CDR3 spans 16 residues. V lost 2 bases to trimming and J lost 4 bases, with 14 bases between them. Germline V gene data show CDR1 as MDHEN and CDR2 as SYDVKM. CDR3 coding DNA: TGTGCCAGCAGTTTAATCAGCGGGGGGGATAATGAAAAACTGTTTTTT. Its translation is CASSLISGGDNEKLFF.

The gene calls are TRBV27 and TRBJ2-7; D may be TRBD2 (6 bases). Germline V gene lookup returns CDR1 MNHEY and CDR2 SMNVEV (reference sequence). The V and J ends lost 2 bases and 7 bases respectively, with 15 bases between them. The CDR3 is made up of 14 amino acids. The CDR3 loop reads CASSLQAGGGEQYF. The CDR3 nucleotides read TGTGCCAGCAGTTTACAGGCCGGGGGAGGTGAGCAGTACTTC.

The V call is TRBV5-6, the J call TRBJ2-4; the D is unclear. CDR1 SGHDT and CDR2 YYEEEE come from the germline V gene. The CDR3 spans 14 residues. V lost 4 bases and J lost 8, with 16 bases in between. The CDR3 nucleotides are TGTGCCAGCAGCACCAGACGGGTCATTGACATTCAGTACTTC. Amino acid sequence: CASSTRRVIDIQYF.

Comments on this clone: One junction end does not reproduce the germline sequence, and a read error may be involved. This chain connects TRBV5-6 to TRBJ2-7; D is undetermined. This CDR3 region has 11 residues. The germline gives CDR1 SGHDT, CDR2 YYEEEE. CDR3 amino acids: CASTLGNEQYF. In DNA, the CDR3 is TGTGCCAGCACCTTGGGGAACGAGCAGTACTTC.

V usage is TRBV4-3 and J usage is TRBJ2-7; 7 bases are a match to TRBD2. V shed 4 bases, J shed 1 base, and the junction held 7 bases outside the gene matches. The germline V gene encodes CDR1 LGHNA and CDR2 YSLEER. The CDR3 is 15 residues long. CDR3 sequence reads: CASSPAASGSYEQYF. In nucleotides, the CDR3 is TGCGCCAGCAGCCCCGCGGCTAGCGGATCCTACGAGCAGTACTTC.

The V call is TRBV9, the J call TRBJ2-1; D may be TRBD2 (6 bases). V was clipped by 3 bases and J by 10 bases, with 14 bases between them. CDR3 size: 13 residues. The germline V gene encodes CDR1 SGDLS and CDR2 YYNGEE. The DNA for the CDR3 is TGTGCCAGCAGCGCGTATACTAGCTCCGAGCAGTTCTTC. The encoded protein is CASSAYTSSEQFF.

The chain employs TRBV7-9 and TRBJ2-2; no reliable D call. V was cut by 1 base and J by 8 bases, with 8 bases left in between. The CDR3 contains 13 residues. Germline loops: CDR1 SEHNR, CDR2 FQNEAQ (reference sequence). The CDR3 here is CASSLVLRGELFF. The CDR3 DNA sequence: TGTGCCAGCAGCTTAGTTCTGAGGGGGGAGCTGTTTTTT. The entire variable domain, with the rest obtained from reference TRBV7-9 and TRBJ2-2, is as follows: DTGVSQNPRHKITKRGQNVTFRCDPISEHNRLYWYRQTLGQGPEFLTYFQNEAQLEKSRLLSDRFSAERPKGSFSTLEIQRTEQGDSAMYLCASSLVLRGELFFGEGSRLTVL.

This chain uses TRBV30 with TRBJ1-1; D might be TRBD1 (6 bases). The V gene lost 2 bases and the J gene lost 3 bases, with 13 bases spanning the gap. CDR3 length: 14 residues. Germline assignment: CDR1 GTSNPN and CDR2 SVGIG (reference sequence). This CDR3 is CAWSLGQTDTEAFF. DNA of the CDR3: TGTGCCTGGAGTCTTGGACAGACGGACACTGAAGCTTTCTTT.

V is TRBV10-2 and J is TRBJ2-3; 13 nucleotides agree with TRBD2. Germline assignment: CDR1 WSHSY and CDR2 SAAADI. The CDR3 consists of 15 residues. V gave up 7 bases and J gave up 6 bases; unmatched junction bases: 7. For the CDR3, the DNA is TGCGCCAGCACACTAGCGGGAGGGCCTGGGGATACGCAGTATTTT. It encodes CASTLAGGPGDTQYF.

The CDR3 spells CASSVSGGSHYGYTF. The CDR3, as DNA: TGTGCCAGCAGCGTGTCAGGGGGGTCCCACTATGGCTACACCTTC. The V and J genes are TRBV9 and TRBJ1-2; 7 positions match TRBD1. This CDR3 is built from 15 residues. V gave up 2 bases and J gave up 3 bases; unmatched junction bases: 7. CDR1 SGDLS and CDR2 YYNGEE come from the germline V gene.

The J gene is TRBJ2-1, the V gene TRBV7-9; D is unclear. The length of the CDR3 is 12 residues. The germline V gene encodes CDR1 SEHNR and CDR2 FQNEAQ (reference sequence). Trimming pared 5 bases from V and 4 bases from J, leaving 6 bases between. CDR3 in amino acids: CASSSPYNEQFF. The DNA for the CDR3 is TGTGCCAGCAGCAGCCCGTACAATGAGCAGTTCTTC.

This rearrangement joins TRBV18 to TRBJ1-3; D gene ambiguous. The CDR3 has 15 amino acids. Germline V gene sequence: CDR1 KGHSH, CDR2 LQKENI. The ends were cut back, 3 bases at V and 0 bases at J, with 9 bases in the middle. CDR3 nucleotides: TGTGCCAGCTCACCGGACCGGAGCTCTGGAAACACCATATATTTT. It specifies CASSPDRSSGNTIYF.

This rearrangement joins TRBV7-9 to TRBJ2-1, with D perhaps TRBD1 or TRBD2 (5 bases each). CDR1 SEHNR and CDR2 FQNEAQ come from the germline V gene (reference sequence). Trimming removed 5 bases from V and 4 bases from J, with 18 bases in between. CDR3 length: 16 residues. The CDR3 spells CASSPIGGSSYNEQFF. CDR3 coding DNA: TGTGCCAGCAGCCCGATTGGGGGTAGCAGTTACAATGAGCAGTTCTTC.

Details on this clone: Other DNA sequences in this specimen translate into the identical CDR3. The rearrangement joins TRBV27 to TRBJ2-7; TRBD1 is a possible D gene (5 bases). Trimming left V 3 bases short and J 1 base short, with 10 bases between. Germline values: CDR1 MNHEY, CDR2 SMNVEV (reference sequence). CDR3 length: 14 residues. The DNA for the CDR3 is TGTGCCAGCAGTTTGGGCAGGGTATCCTACGAGCAGTACTTC. It codes for CASSLGRVSYEQYF.

The rearrangement links TRBV7-9 to TRBJ2-1, with no clear D. V was clipped by 5 bases and J by 6 bases, with 20 bases between them. CDR1 SEHNR and CDR2 FQNEAQ come from the germline V gene (reference sequence). This CDR3 contains 16 residues. The CDR3 DNA is TGTGCCAGCAGCGGTAACCGGGTCCATTACGGCAATGAGCAGTTCTTC. This sequence encodes CASSGNRVHYGNEQFF.